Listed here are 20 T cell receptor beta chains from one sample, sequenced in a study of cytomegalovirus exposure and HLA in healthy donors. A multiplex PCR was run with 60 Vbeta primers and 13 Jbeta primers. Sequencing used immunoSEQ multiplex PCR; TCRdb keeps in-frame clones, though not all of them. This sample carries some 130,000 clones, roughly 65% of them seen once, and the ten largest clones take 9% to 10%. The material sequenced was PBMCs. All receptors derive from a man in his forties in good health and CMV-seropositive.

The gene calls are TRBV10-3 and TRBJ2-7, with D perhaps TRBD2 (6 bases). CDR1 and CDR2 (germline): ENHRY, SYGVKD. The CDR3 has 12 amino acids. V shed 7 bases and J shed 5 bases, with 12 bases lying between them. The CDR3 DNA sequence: TGTGCCATCACCACACTAGCTCACGAGCAGTACTTC. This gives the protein CAITTLAHEQYF.

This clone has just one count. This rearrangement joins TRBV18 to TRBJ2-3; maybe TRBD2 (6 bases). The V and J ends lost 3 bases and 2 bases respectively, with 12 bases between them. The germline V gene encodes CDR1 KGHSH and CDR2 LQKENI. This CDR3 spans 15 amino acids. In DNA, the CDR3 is TGTGCCAGCTCACCCCCAGGGAGGATCACAGATACGCAGTATTTT. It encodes CASSPPGRITDTQYF.

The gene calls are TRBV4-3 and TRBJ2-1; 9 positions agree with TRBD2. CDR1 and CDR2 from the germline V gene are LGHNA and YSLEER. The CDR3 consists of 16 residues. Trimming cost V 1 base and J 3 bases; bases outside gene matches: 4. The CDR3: CASSQGAGGVYNEQFF. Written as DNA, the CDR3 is TGCGCCAGCAGCCAAGGGGCGGGGGGGGTCTACAATGAGCAGTTCTTC.

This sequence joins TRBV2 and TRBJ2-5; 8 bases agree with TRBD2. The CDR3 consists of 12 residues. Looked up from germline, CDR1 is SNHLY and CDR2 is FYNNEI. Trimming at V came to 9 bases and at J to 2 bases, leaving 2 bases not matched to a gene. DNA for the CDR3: TGTGCCAGGGGACTAGAACAAGAGACCCAGTACTTC. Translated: CARGLEQETQYF.

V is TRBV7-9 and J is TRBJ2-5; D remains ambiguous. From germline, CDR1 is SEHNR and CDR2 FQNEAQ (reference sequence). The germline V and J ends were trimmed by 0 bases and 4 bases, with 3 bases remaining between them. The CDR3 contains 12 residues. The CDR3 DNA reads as TGTGCCAGCAGCTTAGCTAGAGAGACCCAGTACTTC. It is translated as CASSLARETQYF.

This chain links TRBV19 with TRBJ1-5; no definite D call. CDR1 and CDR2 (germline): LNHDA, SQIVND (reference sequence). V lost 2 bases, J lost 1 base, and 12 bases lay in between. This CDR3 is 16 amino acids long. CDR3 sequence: CASSISVSRSNQPQHF. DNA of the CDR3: TGTGCCAGTAGTATATCGGTTTCACGGAGCAATCAGCCCCAGCATTTT.

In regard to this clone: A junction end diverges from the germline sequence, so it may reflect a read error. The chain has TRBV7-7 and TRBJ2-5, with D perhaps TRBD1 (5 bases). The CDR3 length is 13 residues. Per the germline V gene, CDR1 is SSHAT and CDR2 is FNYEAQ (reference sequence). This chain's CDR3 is CASRQTDLETQYF. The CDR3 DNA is TGTGCTAGCAGGCAGACAGACCTTGAGACCCAGTACTTC.

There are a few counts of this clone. The CDR3 coding sequence is TGTGCCATCAGTCAATGGGGGGGCGCGGAAGCTTTCTTT. This translates into CAISQWGGAEAFF. The chain links TRBV10-3 to TRBJ1-1; D perhaps matches TRBD1 (6 bases). Germline V gene lookup returns CDR1 ENHRY and CDR2 SYGVKD. Trimming stripped 5 bases from V and 8 bases from J, with 15 bases between. This CDR3 spans 13 amino acids.

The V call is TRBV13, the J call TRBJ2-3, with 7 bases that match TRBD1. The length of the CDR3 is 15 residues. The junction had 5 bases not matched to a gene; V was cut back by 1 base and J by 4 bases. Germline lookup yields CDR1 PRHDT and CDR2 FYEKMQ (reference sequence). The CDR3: CASSLVGGGPDTQYF. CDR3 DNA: TGTGCCAGCAGCTTAGTAGGGGGCGGCCCAGATACGCAGTATTTT.

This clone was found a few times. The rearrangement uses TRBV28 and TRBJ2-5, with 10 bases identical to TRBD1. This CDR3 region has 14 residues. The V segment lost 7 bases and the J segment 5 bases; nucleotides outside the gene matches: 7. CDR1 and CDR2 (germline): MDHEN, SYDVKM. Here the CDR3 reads CASNRDRGWETQYF. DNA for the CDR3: TGTGCCAGCAATAGGGACAGGGGATGGGAGACCCAGTACTTC.

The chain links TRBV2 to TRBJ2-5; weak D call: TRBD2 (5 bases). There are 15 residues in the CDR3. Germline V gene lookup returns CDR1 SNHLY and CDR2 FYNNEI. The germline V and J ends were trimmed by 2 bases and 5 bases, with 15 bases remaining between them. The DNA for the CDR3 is TGTGCCAGCAGTGAACGCCGGGGTCGAGTGGAGACCCAGTACTTC. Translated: CASSERRGRVETQYF.

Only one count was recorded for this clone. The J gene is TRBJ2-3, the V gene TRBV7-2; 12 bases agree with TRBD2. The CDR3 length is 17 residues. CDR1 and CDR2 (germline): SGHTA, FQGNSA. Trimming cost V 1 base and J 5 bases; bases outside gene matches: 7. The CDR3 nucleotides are TGTGCCAGCAGCTTAGTGGCTAGCGGGAGGGCCGGAGATACGCAGTATTTT. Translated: CASSLVASGRAGDTQYF.

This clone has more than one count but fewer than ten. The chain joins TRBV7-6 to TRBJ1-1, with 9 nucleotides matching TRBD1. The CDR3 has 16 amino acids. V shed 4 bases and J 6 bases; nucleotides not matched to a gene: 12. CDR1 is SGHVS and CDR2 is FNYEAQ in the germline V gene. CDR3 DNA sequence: TGTGCCAGCAGCTACTGGGACAGGGTGGCCCTTTCTGAAGCTTTCTTT. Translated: CASSYWDRVALSEAFF.

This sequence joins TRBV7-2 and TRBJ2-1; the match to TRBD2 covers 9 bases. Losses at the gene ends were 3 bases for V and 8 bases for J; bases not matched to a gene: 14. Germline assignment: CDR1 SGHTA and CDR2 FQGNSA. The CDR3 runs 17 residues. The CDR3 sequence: CASSLWRASGAGDEQFF. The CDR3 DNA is TGTGCCAGCAGCTTGTGGAGAGCTAGCGGGGCCGGGGATGAGCAGTTCTTC.

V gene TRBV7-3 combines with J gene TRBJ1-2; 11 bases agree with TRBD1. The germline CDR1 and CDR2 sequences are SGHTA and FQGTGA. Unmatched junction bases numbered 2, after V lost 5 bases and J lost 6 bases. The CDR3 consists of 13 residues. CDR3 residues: CASSGTGGDGYTF. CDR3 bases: TGTGCCAGCAGCGGGACAGGGGGGGATGGCTACACCTTC.

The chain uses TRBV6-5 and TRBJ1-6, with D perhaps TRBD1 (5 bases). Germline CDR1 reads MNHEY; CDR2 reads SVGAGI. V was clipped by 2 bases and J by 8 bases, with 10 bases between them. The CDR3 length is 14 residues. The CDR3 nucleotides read TGTGCCAGCAGTTACGGGGGGACGTATTCACCCCTCCACTTT. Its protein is CASSYGGTYSPLHF.

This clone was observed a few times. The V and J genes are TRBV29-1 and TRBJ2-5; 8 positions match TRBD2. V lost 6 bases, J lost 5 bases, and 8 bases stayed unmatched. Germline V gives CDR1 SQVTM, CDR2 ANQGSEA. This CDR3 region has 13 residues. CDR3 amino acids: CSVGLGGEETQYF. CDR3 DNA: TGCAGCGTGGGACTAGGAGGTGAGGAGACCCAGTACTTC.

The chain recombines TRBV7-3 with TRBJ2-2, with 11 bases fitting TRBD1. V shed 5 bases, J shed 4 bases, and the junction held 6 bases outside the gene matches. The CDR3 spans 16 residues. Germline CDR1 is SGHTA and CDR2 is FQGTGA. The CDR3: CASSHGTGGITGELFF. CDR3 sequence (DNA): TGTGCCAGCAGCCACGGGACAGGGGGTATCACCGGGGAGCTGTTTTTT. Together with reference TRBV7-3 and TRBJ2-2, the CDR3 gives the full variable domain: GAGVSQTPSNKVTEKGKYVELRCDPISGHTALYWYRQSLGQGPEFLIYFQGTGAADDSGLPNDRFFAVRPEGSVSTLKIQRTERGDSAVYLCASSHGTGGITGELFFGEGSRLTVL.

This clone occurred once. CDR3 in amino acids: CASSAGVGSSGNTIYF. Written as DNA, the CDR3 is TGTGCCAGCAGCGCGGGAGTGGGGAGCTCTGGAAACACCATATATTTT. V and J are TRBV9 and TRBJ1-3; D unclear. CDR3 length: 16 amino acids. Trimming cost V 3 bases and J 0 bases, with 13 bases left between them. CDR1 and CDR2 from the germline V gene are SGDLS and YYNGEE.

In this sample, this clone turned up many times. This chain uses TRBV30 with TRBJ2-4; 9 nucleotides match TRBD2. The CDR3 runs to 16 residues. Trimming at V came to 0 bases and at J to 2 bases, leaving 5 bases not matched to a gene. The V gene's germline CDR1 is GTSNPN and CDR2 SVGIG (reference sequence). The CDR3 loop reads CAWSVGREGPKNIQYF. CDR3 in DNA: TGTGCCTGGAGTGTGGGGCGGGAGGGCCCCAAAAACATTCAGTACTTC.